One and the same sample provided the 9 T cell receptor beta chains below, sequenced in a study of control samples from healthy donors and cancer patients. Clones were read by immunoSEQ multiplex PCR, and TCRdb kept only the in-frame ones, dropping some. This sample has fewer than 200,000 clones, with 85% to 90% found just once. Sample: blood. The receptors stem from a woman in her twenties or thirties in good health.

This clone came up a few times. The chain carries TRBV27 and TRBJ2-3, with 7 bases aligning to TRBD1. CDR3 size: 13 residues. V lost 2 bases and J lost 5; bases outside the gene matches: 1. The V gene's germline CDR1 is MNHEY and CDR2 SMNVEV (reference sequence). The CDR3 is CASSLQGEDTQYF. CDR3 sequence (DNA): TGTGCCAGCAGTTTACAGGGGGAAGATACGCAGTATTTT.

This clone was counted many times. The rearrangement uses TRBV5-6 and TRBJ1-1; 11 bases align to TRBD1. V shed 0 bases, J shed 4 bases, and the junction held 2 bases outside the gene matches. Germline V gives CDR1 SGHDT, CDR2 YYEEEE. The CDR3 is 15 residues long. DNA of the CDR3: TGTGCCAGCAGCTTGGCCGGGACAGGGGGCACTGAAGCTTTCTTT. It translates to CASSLAGTGGTEAFF. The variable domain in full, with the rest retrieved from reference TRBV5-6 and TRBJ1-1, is DAGVTQSPTHLIKTRGQQVTLRCSPKSGHDTVSWYQQALGQGPQFIFQYYEEEERQRGNFPDRFSGHQFPNYSSELNVNALLLGDSALYLCASSLAGTGGTEAFFGQGTRLTVV.

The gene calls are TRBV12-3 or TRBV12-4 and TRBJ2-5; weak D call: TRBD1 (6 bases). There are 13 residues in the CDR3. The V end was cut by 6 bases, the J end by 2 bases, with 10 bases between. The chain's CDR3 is CASSGQIQETQYF. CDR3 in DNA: TGTGCCAGCAGCGGACAGATACAAGAGACCCAGTACTTC.

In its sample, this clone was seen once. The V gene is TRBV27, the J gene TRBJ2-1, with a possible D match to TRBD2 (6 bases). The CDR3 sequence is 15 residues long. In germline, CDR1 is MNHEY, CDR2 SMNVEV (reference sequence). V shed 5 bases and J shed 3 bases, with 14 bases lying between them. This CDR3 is CASSEFAGSYNEQFF. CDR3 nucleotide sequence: TGTGCCAGCAGTGAGTTTGCGGGAAGCTACAATGAGCAGTTCTTC.

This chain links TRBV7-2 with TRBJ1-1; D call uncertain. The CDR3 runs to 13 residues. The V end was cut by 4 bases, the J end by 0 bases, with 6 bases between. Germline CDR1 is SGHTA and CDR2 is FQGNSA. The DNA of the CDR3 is TGTGCCAGCAGCTCCAATTTGAACACTGAAGCTTTCTTT. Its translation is CASSSNLNTEAFF.

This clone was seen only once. In DNA, the CDR3 is TGCGCCAGCAGTTCAGGCCCTGATTACGAGCAGTACGTC. Translated, it gives CASSSGPDYEQYV. The chain links TRBV10-2 to TRBJ2-7; D is undetermined. CDR3 length: 13 residues. V lost 5 bases to trimming and J lost 4 bases, with 12 bases between them. In germline, CDR1 is WSHSY, CDR2 SAAADI.

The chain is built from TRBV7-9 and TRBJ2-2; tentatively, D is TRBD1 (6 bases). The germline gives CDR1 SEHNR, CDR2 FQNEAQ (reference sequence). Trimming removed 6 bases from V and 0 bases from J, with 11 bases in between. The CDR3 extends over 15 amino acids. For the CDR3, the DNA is TGTGCCAGCAGTCGACGGACAGCGAACACCGGGGAGCTGTTTTTT. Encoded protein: CASSRRTANTGELFF.

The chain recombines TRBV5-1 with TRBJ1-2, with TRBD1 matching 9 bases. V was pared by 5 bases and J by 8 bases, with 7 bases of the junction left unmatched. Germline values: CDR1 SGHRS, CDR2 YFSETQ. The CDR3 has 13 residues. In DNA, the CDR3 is TGCGCCAGCAGACCGGACAGGGGAGGGGGCTACACCTTC. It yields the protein CASRPDRGGGYTF.

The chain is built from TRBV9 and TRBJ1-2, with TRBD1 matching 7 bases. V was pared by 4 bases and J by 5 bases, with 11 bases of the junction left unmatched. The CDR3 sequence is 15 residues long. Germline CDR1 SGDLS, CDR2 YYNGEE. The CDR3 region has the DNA TGTGCCAGCAGCCCGAGCCCCGGGACAGCTTATGGCTACACCTTC. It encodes CASSPSPGTAYGYTF.